This TCR beta chain emerged from a study of metastatic and nonmetastatic thyroid tumors. Study as a whole: Blood and tumor or nodule tissue repertoires from malignant and benign thyroid patients were compared.

The length of the CDR3 is 15 residues. CDR1 is GTSNPN, CDR2 SVGIG, per germline (reference sequence). As processed by the authors: Differences in CDR3 between clinicopathological groups were drawn on to build a classifier intended to discriminate distant-metastatic papillary thyroid cancer patients. TCRdb reanalyzed the PCR reads with MiXCR. The V and J calls follow TCRdb's processing rather than the paper's. The repertoire holds roughly 24,000 clones, more than 20% seen once, with approximately 13% in the top ten. Every patient underwent thyroid surgery untreated. This clone showed up many times. The antigen is unknown. Study conclusions and caveats: Malignant thyroid tumors reportedly exceeded benign nodules significantly in TCR beta diversity, with the difference appearing in blood and tumor.

Sample: blood. This TCR came from a male donor with papillary thyroid cancer or a benign thyroid nodule (not recorded which). Some clones in this sample may be carry-over from other donors' samples. V and J are TRBV30 and TRBJ2-2, with TRBD2 matching 10 bases. In nucleotides, the CDR3 is TGTGCTTTTTCCTGGACTAGCGGGAACACCGGGGAGCTGTTTTTT. Translating it yields CAFSWTSGNTGELFF.